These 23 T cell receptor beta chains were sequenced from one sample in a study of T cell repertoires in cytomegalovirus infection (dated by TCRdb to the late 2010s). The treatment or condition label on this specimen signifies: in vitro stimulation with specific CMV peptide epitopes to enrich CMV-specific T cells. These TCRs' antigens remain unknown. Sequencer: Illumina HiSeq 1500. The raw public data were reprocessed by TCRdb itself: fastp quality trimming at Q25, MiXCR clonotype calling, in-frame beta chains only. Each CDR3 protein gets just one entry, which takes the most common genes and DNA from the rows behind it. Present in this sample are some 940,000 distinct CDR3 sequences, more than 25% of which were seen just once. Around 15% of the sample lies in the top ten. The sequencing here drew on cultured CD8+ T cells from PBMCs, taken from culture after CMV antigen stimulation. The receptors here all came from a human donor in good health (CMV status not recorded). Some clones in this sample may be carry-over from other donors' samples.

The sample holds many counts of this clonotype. CDR3 residues: CASNPLAGGPETQYF. CDR3 nucleotide sequence: TGTGCCAGCAACCCACTAGCGGGGGGGCCTGAGACCCAGTACTTC. The chain joins TRBV6-6 to TRBJ2-5, with TRBD2 identical over 13 bases. The CDR3 is 15 residues long. J gave up 5 bases and V 7 bases, and 7 bases lay outside the gene matches. From germline, CDR1 is MNHNY and CDR2 SVGAGI (reference sequence).

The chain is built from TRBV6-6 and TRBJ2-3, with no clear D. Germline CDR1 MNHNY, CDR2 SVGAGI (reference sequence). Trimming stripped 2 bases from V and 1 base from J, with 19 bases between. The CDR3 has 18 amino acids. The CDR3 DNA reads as TGTGCCAGCAGTTACACCCCTCCCGAGGTCATCCGCACAGATACGCAGTATTTT. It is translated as CASSYTPPEVIRTDTQYF.

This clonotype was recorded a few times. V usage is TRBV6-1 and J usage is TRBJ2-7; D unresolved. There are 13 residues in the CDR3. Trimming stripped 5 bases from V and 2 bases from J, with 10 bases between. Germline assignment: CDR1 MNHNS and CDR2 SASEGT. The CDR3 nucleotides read TGTGCCAGCAGTTACGCCGCAGCCTACGAGCAGTACTTC. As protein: CASSYAAAYEQYF.

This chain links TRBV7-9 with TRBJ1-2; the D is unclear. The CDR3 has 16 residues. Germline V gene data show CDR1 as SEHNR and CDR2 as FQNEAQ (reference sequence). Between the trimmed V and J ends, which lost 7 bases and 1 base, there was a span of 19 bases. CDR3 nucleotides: TGTGCCAGCATCGGCCCAGGAGGAAGGCATAACTATGGCTACACCTTC. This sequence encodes CASIGPGGRHNYGYTF.

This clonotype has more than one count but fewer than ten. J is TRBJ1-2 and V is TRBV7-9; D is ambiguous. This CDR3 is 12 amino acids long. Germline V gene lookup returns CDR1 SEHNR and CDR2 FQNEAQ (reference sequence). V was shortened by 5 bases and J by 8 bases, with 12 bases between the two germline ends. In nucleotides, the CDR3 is TGTGCCAGCAGCCCCCCGTTGGGAGGCTACACCTTC. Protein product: CASSPPLGGYTF.

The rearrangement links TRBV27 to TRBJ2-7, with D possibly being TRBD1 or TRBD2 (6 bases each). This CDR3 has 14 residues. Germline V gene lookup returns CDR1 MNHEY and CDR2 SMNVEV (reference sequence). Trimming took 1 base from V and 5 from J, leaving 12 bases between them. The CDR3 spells CASSLLGGSHEQYV. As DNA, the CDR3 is TGTGCCAGCAGTTTATTGGGGGGCAGCCACGAGCAGTACGTC.

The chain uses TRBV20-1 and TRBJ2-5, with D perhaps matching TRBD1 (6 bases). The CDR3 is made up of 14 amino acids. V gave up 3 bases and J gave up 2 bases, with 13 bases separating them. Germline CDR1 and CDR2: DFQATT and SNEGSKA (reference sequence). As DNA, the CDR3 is TGCAGTGCTAGTAGCAGGGGCCAACAAGAGACCCAGTACTTC. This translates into CSASSRGQQETQYF.

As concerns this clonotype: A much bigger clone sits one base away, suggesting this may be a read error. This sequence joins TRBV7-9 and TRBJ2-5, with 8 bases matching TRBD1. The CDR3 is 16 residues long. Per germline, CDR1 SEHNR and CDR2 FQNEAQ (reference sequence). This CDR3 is CGSSSTGQGVWETQYF. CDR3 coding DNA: TGTGGCAGCAGCTCAACAGGACAGGGAGTATGGGAGACCCAGTACTTC.

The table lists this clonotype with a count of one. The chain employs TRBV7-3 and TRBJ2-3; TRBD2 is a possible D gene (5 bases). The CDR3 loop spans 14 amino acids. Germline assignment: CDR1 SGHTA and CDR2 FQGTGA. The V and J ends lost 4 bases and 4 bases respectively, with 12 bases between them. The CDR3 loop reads CASSSPGFPDTQYF. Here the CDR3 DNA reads TGTGCCAGCAGCTCTCCGGGGTTTCCAGATACGCAGTATTTT.

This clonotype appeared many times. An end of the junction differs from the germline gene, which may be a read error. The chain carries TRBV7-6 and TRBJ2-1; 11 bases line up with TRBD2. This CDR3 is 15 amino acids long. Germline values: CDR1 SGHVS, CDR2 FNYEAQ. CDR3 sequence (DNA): TGTGCCAGCAGCTGGGGGACTAGCGGTTACACTGAGCAGTTCTTC. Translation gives CASSWGTSGYTEQFF. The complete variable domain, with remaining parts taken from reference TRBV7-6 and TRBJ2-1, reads GAGVSQSPRYKVTKRGQDVALRCDPISGHVSLYWYRQALGQGPEFLTYFNYEAQQDKSGLPNDRFSAERPEGSISTLTIQRTEQRDSAMYRCASSWGTSGYTEQFFGPGTRLTVL.

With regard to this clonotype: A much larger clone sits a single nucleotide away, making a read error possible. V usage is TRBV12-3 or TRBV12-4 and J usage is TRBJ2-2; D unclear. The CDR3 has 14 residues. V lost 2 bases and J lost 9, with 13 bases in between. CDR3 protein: CASSLMMSARELFF. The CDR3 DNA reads TGTGCCAGCAGTTTAATGATGTCCGCCCGGGAGCTGTTTTTT.

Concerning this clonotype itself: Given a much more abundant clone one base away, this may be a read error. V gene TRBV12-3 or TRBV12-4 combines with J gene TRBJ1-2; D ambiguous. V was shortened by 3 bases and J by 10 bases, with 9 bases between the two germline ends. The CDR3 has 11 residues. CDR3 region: CASSLLADYTF. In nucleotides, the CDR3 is TGTGCCAGCAGTTTGTTGGCTGACTACACCTTC.

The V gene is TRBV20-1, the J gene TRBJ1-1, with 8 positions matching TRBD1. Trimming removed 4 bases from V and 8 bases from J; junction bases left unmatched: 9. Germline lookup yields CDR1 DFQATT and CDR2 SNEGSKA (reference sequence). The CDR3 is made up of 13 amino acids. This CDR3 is CSAIYDRGREAFF. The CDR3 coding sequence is TGCAGTGCTATTTACGACAGGGGAAGAGAAGCTTTCTTT.

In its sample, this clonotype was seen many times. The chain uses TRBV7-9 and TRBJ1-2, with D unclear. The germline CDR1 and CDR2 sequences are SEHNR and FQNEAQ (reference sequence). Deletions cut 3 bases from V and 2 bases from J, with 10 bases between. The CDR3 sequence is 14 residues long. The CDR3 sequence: CASSFYGENYGYTF. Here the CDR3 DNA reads TGTGCCAGCAGCTTTTACGGGGAAAACTATGGCTACACCTTC.

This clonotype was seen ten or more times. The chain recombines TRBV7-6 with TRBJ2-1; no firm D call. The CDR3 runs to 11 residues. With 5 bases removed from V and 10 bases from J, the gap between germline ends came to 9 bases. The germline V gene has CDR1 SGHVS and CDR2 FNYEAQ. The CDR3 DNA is TGTGCCAGCAGCCCTGGACGAGAGCAGTTCTTC. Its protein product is CASSPGREQFF.

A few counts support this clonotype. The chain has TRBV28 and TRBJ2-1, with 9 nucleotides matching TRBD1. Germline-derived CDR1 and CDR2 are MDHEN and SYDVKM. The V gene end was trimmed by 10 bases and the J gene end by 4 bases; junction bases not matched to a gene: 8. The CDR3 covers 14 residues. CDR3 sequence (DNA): TGTGCCACTGTCGGACAGGGGTTATACAATGAGCAGTTCTTC. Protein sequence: CATVGQGLYNEQFF.

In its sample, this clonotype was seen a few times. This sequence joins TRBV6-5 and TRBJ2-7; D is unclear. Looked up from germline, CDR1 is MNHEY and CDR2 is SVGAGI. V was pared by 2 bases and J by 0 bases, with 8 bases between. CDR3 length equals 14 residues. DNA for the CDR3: TGTGCCAGCAGTTACATGGGTAGCTCCTACGAGCAGTACTTC. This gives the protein CASSYMGSSYEQYF.

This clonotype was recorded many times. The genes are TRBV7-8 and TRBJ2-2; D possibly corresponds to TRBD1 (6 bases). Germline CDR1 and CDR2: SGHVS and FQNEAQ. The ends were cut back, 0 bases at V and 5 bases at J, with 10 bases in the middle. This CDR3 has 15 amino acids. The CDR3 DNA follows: TGTGCCAGCAGCTTAGCGGCAGGGGAGACCGGGGAGCTGTTTTTT. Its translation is CASSLAAGETGELFF.

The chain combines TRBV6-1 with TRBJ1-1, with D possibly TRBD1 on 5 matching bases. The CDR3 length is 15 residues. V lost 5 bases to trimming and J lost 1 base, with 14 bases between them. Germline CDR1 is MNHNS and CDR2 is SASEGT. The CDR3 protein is CASSPLGPQNTEAFF. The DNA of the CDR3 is TGTGCCAGCAGTCCTCTGGGACCGCAGAACACTGAAGCTTTCTTT.

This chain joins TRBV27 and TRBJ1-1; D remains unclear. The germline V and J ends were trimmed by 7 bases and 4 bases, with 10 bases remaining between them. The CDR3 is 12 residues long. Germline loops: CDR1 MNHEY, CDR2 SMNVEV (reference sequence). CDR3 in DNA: TGTGCCAGCAAGCTGGAGGGCACTGAAGCTTTCTTT. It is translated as CASKLEGTEAFF.

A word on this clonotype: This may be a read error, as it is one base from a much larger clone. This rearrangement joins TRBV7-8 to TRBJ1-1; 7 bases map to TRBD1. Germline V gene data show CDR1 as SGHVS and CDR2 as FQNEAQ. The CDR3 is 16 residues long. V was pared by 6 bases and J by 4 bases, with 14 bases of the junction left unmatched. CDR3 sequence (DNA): TGTGCCAGCAGTTACGAAGGGGGCCCGAGGAGCACTGAAGCTTTCTTT. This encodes CASSYEGGPRSTEAFF.

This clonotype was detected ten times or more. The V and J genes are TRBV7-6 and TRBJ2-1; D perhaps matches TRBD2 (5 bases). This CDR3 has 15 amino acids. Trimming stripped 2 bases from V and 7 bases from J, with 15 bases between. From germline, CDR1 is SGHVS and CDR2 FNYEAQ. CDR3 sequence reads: CASSLLASPKNEQFF. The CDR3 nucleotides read TGTGCCAGCAGCTTATTGGCTAGCCCAAAGAATGAGCAGTTCTTC.

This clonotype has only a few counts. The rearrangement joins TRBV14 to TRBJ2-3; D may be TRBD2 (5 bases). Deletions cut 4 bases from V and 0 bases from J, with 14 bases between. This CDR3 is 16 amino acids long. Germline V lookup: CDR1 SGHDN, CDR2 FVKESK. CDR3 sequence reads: CASSRDYASSTDTQYF. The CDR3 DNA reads TGTGCCAGCAGCCGAGACTACGCCTCTAGCACAGATACGCAGTATTTT.